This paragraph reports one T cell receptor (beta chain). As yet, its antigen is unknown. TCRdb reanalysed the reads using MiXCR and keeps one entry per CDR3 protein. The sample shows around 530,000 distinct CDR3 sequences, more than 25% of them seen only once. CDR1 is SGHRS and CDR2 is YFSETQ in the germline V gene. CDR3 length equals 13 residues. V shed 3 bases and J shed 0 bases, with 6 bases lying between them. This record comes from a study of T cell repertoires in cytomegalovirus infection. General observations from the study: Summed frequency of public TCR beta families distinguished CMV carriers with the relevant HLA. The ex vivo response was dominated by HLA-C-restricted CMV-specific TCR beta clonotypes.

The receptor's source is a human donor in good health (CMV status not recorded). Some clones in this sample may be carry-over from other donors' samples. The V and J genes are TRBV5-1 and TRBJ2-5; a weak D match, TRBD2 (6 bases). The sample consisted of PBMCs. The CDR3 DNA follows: TGCGCCAGCAGCTGGAGGGACCAAGAGACCCAGTACTTC. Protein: CASSWRDQETQYF.